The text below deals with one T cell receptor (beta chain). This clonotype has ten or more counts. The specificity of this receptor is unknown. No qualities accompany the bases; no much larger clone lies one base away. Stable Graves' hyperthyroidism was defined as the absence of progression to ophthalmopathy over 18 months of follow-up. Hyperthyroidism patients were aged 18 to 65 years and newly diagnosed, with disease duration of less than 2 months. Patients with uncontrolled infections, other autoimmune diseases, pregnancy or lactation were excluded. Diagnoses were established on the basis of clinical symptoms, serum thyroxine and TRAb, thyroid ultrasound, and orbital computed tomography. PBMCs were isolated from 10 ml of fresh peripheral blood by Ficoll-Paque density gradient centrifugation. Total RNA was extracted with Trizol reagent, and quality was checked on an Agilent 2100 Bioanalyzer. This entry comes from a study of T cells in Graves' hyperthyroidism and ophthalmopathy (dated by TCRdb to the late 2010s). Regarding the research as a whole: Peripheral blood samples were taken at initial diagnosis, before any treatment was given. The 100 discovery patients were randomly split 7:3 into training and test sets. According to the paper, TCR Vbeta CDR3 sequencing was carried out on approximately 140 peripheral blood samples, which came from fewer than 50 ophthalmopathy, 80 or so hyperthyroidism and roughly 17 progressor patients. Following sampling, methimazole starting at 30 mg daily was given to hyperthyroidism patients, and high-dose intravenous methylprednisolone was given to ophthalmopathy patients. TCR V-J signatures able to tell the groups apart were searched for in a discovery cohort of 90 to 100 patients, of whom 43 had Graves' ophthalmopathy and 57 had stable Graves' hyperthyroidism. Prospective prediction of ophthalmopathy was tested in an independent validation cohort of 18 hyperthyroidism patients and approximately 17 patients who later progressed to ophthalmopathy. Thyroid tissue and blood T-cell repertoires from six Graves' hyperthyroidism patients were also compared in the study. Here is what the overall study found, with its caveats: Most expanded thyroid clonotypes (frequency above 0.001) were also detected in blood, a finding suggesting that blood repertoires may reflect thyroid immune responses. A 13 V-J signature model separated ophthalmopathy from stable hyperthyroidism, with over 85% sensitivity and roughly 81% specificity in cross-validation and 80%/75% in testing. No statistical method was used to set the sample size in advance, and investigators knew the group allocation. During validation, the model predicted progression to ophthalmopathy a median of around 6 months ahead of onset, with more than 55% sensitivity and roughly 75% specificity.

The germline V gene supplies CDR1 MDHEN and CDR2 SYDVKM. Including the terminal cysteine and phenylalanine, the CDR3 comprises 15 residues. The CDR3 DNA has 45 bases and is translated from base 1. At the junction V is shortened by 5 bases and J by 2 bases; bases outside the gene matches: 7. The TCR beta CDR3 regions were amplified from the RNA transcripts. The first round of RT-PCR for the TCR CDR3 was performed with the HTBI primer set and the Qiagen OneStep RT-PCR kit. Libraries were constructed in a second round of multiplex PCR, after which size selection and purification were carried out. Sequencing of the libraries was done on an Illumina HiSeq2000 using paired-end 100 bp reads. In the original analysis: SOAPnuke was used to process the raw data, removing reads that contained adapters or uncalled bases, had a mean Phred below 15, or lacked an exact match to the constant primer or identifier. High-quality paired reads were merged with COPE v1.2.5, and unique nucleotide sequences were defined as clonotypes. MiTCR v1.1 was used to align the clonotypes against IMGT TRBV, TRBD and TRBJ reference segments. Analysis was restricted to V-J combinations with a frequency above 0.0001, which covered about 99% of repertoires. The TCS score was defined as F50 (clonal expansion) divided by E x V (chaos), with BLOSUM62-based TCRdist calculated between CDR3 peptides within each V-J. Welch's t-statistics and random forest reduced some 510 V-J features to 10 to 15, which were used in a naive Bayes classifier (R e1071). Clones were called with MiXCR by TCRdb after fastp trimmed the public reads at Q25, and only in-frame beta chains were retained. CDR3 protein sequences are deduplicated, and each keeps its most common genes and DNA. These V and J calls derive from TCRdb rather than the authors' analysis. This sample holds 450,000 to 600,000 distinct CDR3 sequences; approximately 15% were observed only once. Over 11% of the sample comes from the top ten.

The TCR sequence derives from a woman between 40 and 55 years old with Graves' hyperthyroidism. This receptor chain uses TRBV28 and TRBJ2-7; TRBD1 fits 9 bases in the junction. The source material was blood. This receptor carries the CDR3 CASSDTGTGTYEQYF. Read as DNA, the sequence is TGTGCCAGCAGTGACACCGGGACAGGGACCTACGAGCAGTACTTC. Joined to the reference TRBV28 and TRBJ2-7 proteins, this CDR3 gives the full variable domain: DVKVTQSSRYLVKRTGEKVFLECVQDMDHENMFWYRQDPGLGLRLIYFSYDVKMKEKGDIPEGYSVSREKKERFSLILESASTNQTSMYLCASSDTGTGTYEQYFGPGTRLTVT.